The subject of this entry is one T cell receptor (beta chain). Its target is not known. This record belongs to a study of beta chain features in type 1 diabetes. Overall study findings and caveats: Significant though moderate, a shortening of TCRB CDR3s appeared in all four CD4+ subsets of Type 1 diabetes patients. Diminished insertions and augmented deletions at VDJ junctions characterized type 1 diabetes patients. Researchers caution that PCR might favor shorter templates, equally among patients and controls.

Sequenced material consisted of expressed TCRB transcripts (all of the isolated RNA was reverse transcribed). Produced via immunoSEQ multiplex PCR; TCRdb's table is partial and in-frame only. Of 600,000 to 700,000 clones in the sample, around 12% were seen once. The specimen was naive CD4+ T cells from blood. The receptor's source is a man in his thirties or forties with type 1 diabetes.

CDR3 nucleotides: TGTGCCAGCTCACCACCGATAGGGGAGAATTCACCCCTCCACTTT. Residues: CASSPPIGENSPLHF. The chain links TRBV18 to TRBJ1-6; D is perhaps TRBD1 (5 bases). CDR3 length: 15 residues. V was clipped by 0 bases and J by 7 bases, with 10 bases between them. Germline V lookup: CDR1 KGHSH, CDR2 LQKENI.